The 2 T cell receptor beta chains given below trace back to one sample, sequenced in a study of PD-1 blockade in classical Hodgkin lymphoma. The time point was: cycle 4 day 1 (C4D1), after less than 7 weeks of nivolumab. After autologous stem cell transplantation all patients relapsed, and prior brentuximab vedotin exposure differed between cohorts. The assay was immunoSEQ multiplex PCR, and TCRdb's table has in-frame clones only and misses some. The top ten hold roughly 3% of the sample, which has over 85,000 clones, about nine tenths seen once. Sequencing was performed on peripheral blood mononuclear cells (PBMCs), taken before the fourth cycle of nivolumab. The source is a human donor with classical Hodgkin lymphoma.

The chain has TRBV7-2 and TRBJ2-5; 8 nucleotides agree with TRBD2. Germline CDR1 SGHTA, CDR2 FQGNSA. V lost 3 bases and J lost 3; bases outside the gene matches: 3. This CDR3 has 14 residues. In DNA form, the CDR3 reads TGTGCCAGCAGCTTTCCGGGGGGGAAAGAGACCCAGTACTTC. It codes for CASSFPGGKETQYF.

V is TRBV30 and J is TRBJ1-5; D uncertain. Germline CDR1 and CDR2: GTSNPN and SVGIG (reference sequence). This CDR3 is 13 amino acids long. Trimming stripped 1 base from V and 0 bases from J, with 4 bases between. CDR3 DNA: TGTGCCTGGAGTGAAGATAGCAATCAGCCCCAGCATTTT. It is translated as CAWSEDSNQPQHF.